The entry that follows covers one T cell receptor beta chain sequence. The data were obtained in a study of OX40 agonist ivuxolimab in advanced cancers. Only in-frame clones appear in the TCRdb table, and some are missing; sequencing was by immunoSEQ multiplex PCR. Found here are fewer than 65,000 clones, 70% to 90% of them singletons; the top ten hold approximately 2%. This CDR3 contains 11 residues. The V gene lost 0 bases and the J gene lost 7 bases, with 6 bases spanning the gap. The germline CDR1 and CDR2 sequences are DFQATT and SNEGSKA (reference sequence). Sample: CD4+ or CD8+ T cells sorted from blood, taken in a trial of the OX40 agonist ivuxolimab. This TCR was sampled from an adult with an advanced solid tumor such as melanoma, head and neck, liver or kidney cancer. The chain employs TRBV20-1 and TRBJ1-2, with D hard to call. The CDR3 protein is CSARDRVGYTF. CDR3 in DNA: TGCAGTGCTAGAGATCGAGTTGGCTACACCTTC.